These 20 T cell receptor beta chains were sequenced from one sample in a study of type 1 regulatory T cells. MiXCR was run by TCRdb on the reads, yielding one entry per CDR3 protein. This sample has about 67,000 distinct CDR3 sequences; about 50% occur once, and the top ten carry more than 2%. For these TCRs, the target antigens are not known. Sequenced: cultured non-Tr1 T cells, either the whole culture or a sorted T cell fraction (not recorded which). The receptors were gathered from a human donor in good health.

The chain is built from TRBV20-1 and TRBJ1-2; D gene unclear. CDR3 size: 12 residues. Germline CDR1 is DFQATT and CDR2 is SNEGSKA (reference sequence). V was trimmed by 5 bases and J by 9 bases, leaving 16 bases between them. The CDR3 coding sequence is TGCAGTGCTGACCAGGAAGGAAGAAGCTACACCTTC. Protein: CSADQEGRSYTF.

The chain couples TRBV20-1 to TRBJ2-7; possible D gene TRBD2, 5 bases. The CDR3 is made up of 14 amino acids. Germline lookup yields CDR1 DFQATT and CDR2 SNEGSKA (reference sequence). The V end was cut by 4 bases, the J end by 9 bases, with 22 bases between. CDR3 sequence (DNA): TGCAGTGCTAAGGCCCCGGACTCAAGCTATGCGCAGTACTTC. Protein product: CSAKAPDSSYAQYF.

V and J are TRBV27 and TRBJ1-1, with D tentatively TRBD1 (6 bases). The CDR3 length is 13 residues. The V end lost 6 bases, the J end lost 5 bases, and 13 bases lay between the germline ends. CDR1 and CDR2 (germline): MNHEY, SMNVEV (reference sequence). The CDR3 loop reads CASRSSRGTEAFF. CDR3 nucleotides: TGTGCCAGCAGATCCTCCAGGGGAACTGAAGCTTTCTTT.

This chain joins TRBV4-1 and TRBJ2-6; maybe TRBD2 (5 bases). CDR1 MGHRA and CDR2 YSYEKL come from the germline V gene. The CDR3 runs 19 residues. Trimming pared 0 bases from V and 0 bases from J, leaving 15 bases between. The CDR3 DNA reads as TGCGCCAGCAGCCAAGATCGTGGCTTGAGGGTCTCTGGGGCCAACGTCCTGACTTTC. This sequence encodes CASSQDRGLRVSGANVLTF.

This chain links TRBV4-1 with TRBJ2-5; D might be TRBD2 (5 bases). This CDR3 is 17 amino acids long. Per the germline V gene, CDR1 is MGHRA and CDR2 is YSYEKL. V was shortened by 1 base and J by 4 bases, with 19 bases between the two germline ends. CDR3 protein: CASSQVPPDPGGETQYF. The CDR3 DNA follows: TGCGCCAGCAGCCAAGTCCCCCCAGACCCTGGAGGAGAGACCCAGTACTTC.

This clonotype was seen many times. Here the CDR3 DNA reads TGCGCCAGCAGCTTGGGAGTTTATTTTTCCACAGATACGCAGTATTTT. It specifies CASSLGVYFSTDTQYF. The chain uses TRBV5-1 and TRBJ2-3, with D uncertain. Germline assignment: CDR1 SGHRS and CDR2 YFSETQ. The CDR3 is made up of 16 amino acids. Deletions cut 0 bases from V and 2 bases from J, with 13 bases between. Full variable domain (missing parts from reference TRBV5-1 and TRBJ2-3): KAGVTQTPRYLIKTRGQQVTLSCSPISGHRSVSWYQQTPGQGLQFLFEYFSETQRNKGNFPGRFSGRQFSNSRSEMNVSTLELGDSALYLCASSLGVYFSTDTQYFGPGTRLTVL.

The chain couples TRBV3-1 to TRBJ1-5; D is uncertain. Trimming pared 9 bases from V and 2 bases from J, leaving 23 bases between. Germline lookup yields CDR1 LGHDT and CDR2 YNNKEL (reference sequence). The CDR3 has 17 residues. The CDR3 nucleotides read TGTGCCAGGACCTCGGGTACGCCCCCTAAGGGCAATCAGCCCCAGCATTTT. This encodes CARTSGTPPKGNQPQHF.

CDR3 DNA sequence: TGTGCCAGCAGCTCGTTGGGACTAGCGGGGGGGCCTAACACCGGGGAGCTGTTTTTT. The encoded protein is CASSSLGLAGGPNTGELFF. The chain employs TRBV7-6 and TRBJ2-2; 16 bases fit TRBD2. Germline CDR1 reads SGHVS; CDR2 reads FNYEAQ. J lost 2 bases, V lost 4 bases, and 7 bases had no gene match. The CDR3 loop spans 19 amino acids.

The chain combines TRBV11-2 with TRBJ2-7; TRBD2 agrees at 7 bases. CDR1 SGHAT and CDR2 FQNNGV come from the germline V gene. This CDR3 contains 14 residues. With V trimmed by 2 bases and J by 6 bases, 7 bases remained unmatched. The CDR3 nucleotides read TGTGCCAGCAGCTTACGTGCGGGGGAGGGCGAGCAGTACTTC. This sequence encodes CASSLRAGEGEQYF.

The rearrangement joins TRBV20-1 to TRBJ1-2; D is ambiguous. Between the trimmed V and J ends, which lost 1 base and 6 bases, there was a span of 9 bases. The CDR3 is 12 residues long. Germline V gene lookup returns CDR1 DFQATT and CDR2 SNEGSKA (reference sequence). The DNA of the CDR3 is TGCAGTGCTAGAGTAAGGGTTGATGGCTACACCTTC. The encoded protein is CSARVRVDGYTF.

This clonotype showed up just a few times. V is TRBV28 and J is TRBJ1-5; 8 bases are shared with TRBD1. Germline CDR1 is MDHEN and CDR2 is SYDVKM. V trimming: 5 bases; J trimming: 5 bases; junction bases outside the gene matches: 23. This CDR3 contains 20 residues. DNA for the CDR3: TGTGCCAGCAGTATACGAGGGACAGGCCAGCGGGTGGTTCAAGATCAGCCCCAGCATTTT. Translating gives CASSIRGTGQRVVQDQPQHF.

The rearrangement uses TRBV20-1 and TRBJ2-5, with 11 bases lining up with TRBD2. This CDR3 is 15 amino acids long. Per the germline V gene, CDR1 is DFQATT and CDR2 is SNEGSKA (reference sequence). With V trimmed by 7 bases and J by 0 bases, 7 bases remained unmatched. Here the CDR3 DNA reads TGCAGTGTGGGTAGCGGGGGGGCCTACCAAGAGACCCAGTACTTC. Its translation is CSVGSGGAYQETQYF.

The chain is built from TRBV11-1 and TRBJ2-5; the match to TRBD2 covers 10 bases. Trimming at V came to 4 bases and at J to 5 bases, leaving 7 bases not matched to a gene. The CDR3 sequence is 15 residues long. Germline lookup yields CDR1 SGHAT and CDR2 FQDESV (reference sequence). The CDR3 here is CASSSKRGGPETQYF. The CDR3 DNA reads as TGTGCCAGCAGCTCGAAGCGGGGGGGCCCTGAGACCCAGTACTTC.

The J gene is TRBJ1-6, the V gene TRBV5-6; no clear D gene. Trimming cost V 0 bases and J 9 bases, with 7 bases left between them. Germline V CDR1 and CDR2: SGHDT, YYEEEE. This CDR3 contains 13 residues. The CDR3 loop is CASSLELGSPLHF. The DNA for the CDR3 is TGTGCCAGCAGCTTGGAGCTTGGTTCACCCCTCCACTTT.

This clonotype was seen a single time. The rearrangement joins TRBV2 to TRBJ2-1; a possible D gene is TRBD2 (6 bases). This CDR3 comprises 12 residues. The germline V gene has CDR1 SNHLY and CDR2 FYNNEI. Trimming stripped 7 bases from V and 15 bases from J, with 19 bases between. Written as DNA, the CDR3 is TGTGCCAGCAAAGGGACTTCATCCGCGGGGTTCTTC. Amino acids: CASKGTSSAGFF.

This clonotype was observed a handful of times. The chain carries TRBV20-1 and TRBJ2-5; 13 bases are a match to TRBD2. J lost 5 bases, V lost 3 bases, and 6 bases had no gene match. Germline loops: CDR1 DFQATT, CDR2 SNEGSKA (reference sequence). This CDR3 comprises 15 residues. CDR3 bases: TGCAGTGCTAGGGAAGGGACTAGCGGGGCCGAGACCCAGTACTTC. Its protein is CSAREGTSGAETQYF.

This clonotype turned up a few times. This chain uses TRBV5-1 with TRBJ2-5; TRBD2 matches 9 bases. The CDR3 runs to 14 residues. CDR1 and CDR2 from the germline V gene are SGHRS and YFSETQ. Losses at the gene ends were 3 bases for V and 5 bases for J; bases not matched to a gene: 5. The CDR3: CASSSGTSLETQYF. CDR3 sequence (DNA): TGCGCCAGCAGCTCTGGGACTAGCTTGGAGACCCAGTACTTC.

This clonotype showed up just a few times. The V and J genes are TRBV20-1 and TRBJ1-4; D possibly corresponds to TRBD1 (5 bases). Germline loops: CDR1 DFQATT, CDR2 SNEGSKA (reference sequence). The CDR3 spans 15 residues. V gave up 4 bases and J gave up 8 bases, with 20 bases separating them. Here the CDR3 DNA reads TGCAGTGCTATAGGGGACTCCCAGATGGGGGAAAAACTGTTTTTT. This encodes CSAIGDSQMGEKLFF.

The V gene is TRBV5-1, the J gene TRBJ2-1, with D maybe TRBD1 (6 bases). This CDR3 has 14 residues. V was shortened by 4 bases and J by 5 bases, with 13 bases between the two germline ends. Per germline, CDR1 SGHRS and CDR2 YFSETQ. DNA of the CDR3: TGCGCCAGCAGCCCAGTGAGGGGGAACAATGAGCAGTTCTTC. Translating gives CASSPVRGNNEQFF.

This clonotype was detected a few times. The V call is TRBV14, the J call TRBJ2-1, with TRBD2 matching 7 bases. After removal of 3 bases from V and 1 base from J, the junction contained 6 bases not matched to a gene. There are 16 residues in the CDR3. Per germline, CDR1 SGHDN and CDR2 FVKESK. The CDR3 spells CASSQASGLSYNEQFF. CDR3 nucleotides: TGTGCCAGCAGCCAGGCTAGCGGATTATCCTACAATGAGCAGTTCTTC.